This T cell receptor (beta chain) was sequenced during a study of blood T cell repertoires in COVID-19. Participant-given clinical history determined each cohort assignment. Original processing notes: Estimates of nucleated cell counts were drawn from the amplification of reference gene primers. Clones were read by immunoSEQ multiplex PCR, and TCRdb kept only the in-frame ones, dropping some. V and J calls plus clone size are reproduced from that table; the DNA served to infer D and trimming. Altogether 220,000 or so clones are present, 86% being singletons, with the ten largest covering approximately 2%. The CDR3 has 16 amino acids. CDR1 is LNHNV and CDR2 is YYDKDF in the germline V gene (reference sequence). The trim removed 0 bases at V and 0 bases at J, leaving 4 bases unmatched.

This receptor was identified in a woman aged 45-65 years who had recovered from COVID-19. The J gene is TRBJ1-1, the V gene TRBV15; 7 positions match TRBD1. The sequenced material came from PBMCs or T cells enriched from blood (not recorded which). Written as DNA, the CDR3 is TGTGCCACCAGCAGAGATATGGGGACAGTGAACACTGAAGCTTTCTTT. Protein product: CATSRDMGTVNTEAFF.